This passage covers 32 T cell receptor beta chains from one sample sequenced in a study of shared clonotypes between healthy human individuals. Method: immunoSEQ multiplex PCR; TCRdb's copy keeps in-frame clones and lacks some. This table holds roughly 660,000 clones, 90% found once. The sample was memory CD8+ T cells from PBMCs. Indicated subset: CD45RO+ cells pooled with CCR7-negative TemRA cells. The receptors were gathered from a man aged 18 to 29 in good health. Some clones in this sample may be carry-over from other donors' samples.

The rearrangement links TRBV7-2 to TRBJ2-3; the match to TRBD2 covers 9 bases. This CDR3 contains 17 residues. The ends lost 3 bases at V and 3 bases at J; junction bases unmatched: 10. Germline assignment: CDR1 SGHTA and CDR2 FQGNSA. The CDR3 coding sequence is TGTGCCAGCAGCTTTAACCTACGTAGCGGGAGAACAGATACGCAGTATTTT. Protein product: CASSFNLRSGRTDTQYF. The entire variable domain, with the rest obtained from reference TRBV7-2 and TRBJ2-3, is as follows: GAGVSQSPSNKVTEKGKDVELRCDPISGHTALYWYRQSLGQGLEFLIYFQGNSAPDKSGLPSDRFSAERTGGSVSTLTIQRTQQEDSAVYLCASSFNLRSGRTDTQYFGPGTRLTVL.

This clone was observed a handful of times. This sample includes further DNA sequences coding for the same CDR3. The chain has TRBV27 and TRBJ2-7; TRBD2 might be the D (6 bases). The CDR3 has 13 residues. Germline loops: CDR1 MNHEY, CDR2 SMNVEV (reference sequence). Trimming stripped 3 bases from V and 1 base from J, with 7 bases between. This CDR3 is CASSLGGSYEQYF. The CDR3 coding sequence is TGTGCCAGCAGTTTGGGGGGATCCTACGAGCAGTACTTC.

The chain employs TRBV11-1 and TRBJ2-7; D uncertain. Trimming cost V 0 bases and J 4 bases, with 4 bases left between them. The CDR3 extends over 12 amino acids. From germline, CDR1 is SGHAT and CDR2 FQDESV (reference sequence). The CDR3 sequence: CASSLAVYEQYF. The CDR3, as DNA: TGTGCCAGCAGCTTAGCAGTTTACGAGCAGTACTTC.

This chain joins TRBV6-5 and TRBJ2-7; 9 bases are a match to TRBD1. V shed 2 bases and J 6 bases; nucleotides not matched to a gene: 5. The CDR3 has 14 residues. Germline assignment: CDR1 MNHEY and CDR2 SVGAGI. The DNA for the CDR3 is TGTGCCAGCAGTTACGGACAGGGGTCGTTCGAGCAGTACTTC. Translation: CASSYGQGSFEQYF.

This clone was counted between two and nine times. The chain combines TRBV4-1 with TRBJ2-7; the D gene is possibly TRBD2 (7 bases). The length of the CDR3 is 15 residues. V was shortened by 1 base and J by 2 bases, with 12 bases between the two germline ends. Germline CDR1 and CDR2: MGHRA and YSYEKL. The CDR3 DNA follows: TGCGCCAGCAGCCAAGCCCCCGGGGGGCCCTACGAGCAGTACTTC. Its translation is CASSQAPGGPYEQYF.

The chain uses TRBV18 and TRBJ2-3; TRBD1 agrees at 7 bases. This CDR3 has 14 amino acids. Per the germline V gene, CDR1 is KGHSH and CDR2 is LQKENI. V gave up 3 bases and J gave up 6 bases; unmatched junction bases: 6. CDR3 protein: CASSPGQRRDTQYF. The CDR3 coding sequence is TGTGCCAGCTCACCGGGACAGAGAAGGGATACGCAGTATTTT.

V usage is TRBV6-5 and J usage is TRBJ1-1, with a weak D call TRBD1 (5 bases). This CDR3 is 15 amino acids long. From germline, CDR1 is MNHEY and CDR2 SVGAGI. V shed 6 bases and J shed 0 bases, with 14 bases lying between them. CDR3 sequence reads: CASSYTRAMNTEAFF. Written as DNA, the CDR3 is TGTGCCAGCAGCTACACCAGGGCCATGAACACTGAAGCTTTCTTT.

The rearrangement links TRBV27 to TRBJ2-5, with 7 nucleotides matching TRBD2. This CDR3 is built from 14 residues. With V trimmed by 3 bases and J by 5 bases, 6 bases remained unmatched. Looked up from germline, CDR1 is MNHEY and CDR2 is SMNVEV (reference sequence). The CDR3 region is CASSFASGFETQYF. The CDR3 region has the DNA TGTGCCAGCAGTTTCGCTAGCGGCTTTGAGACCCAGTACTTC.

The rearrangement links TRBV27 to TRBJ2-4; 8 positions agree with TRBD1. J gave up 8 bases and V 5 bases, and 5 bases lay outside the gene matches. From germline, CDR1 is MNHEY and CDR2 SMNVEV (reference sequence). CDR3 length equals 13 residues. The CDR3 protein is CASSPTQGDIQYF. The CDR3 region has the DNA TGTGCCAGCAGTCCCACACAGGGGGACATTCAGTACTTC.

This clone was counted only a few times. The chain couples TRBV7-6 to TRBJ1-2; no definite D call. V was cut by 5 bases and J by 8 bases, with 15 bases left in between. Germline CDR1 is SGHVS and CDR2 is FNYEAQ. The CDR3 totals 13 residues. In DNA, the CDR3 is TGTGCCAGCAGCCGTACCCCGAACTGGGGCTACACCTTC. It encodes CASSRTPNWGYTF.

CDR3 coding DNA: TGTGCCAGCAGCCCCCCAGGGACAAGCACAGATACGCAGTATTTT. Protein product: CASSPPGTSTDTQYF. The chain couples TRBV4-2 to TRBJ2-3; tentatively, D is TRBD1 (6 bases). This CDR3 is built from 15 residues. The germline gives CDR1 LGHNA, CDR2 YNFKEQ. Trimming pared 4 bases from V and 0 bases from J, leaving 11 bases between.

The chain uses TRBV5-1 and TRBJ2-1; D remains ambiguous. The V end was cut by 0 bases, the J end by 4 bases, with 11 bases between. The CDR3 covers 15 residues. Germline V gives CDR1 SGHRS, CDR2 YFSETQ. DNA for the CDR3: TGCGCCAGCAGCTTGGCCGGGTTAGGATACAATGAGCAGTTCTTC. This translates into CASSLAGLGYNEQFF.

J is TRBJ2-3 and V is TRBV7-9; D is possibly TRBD2 (5 bases). With 2 bases removed from V and 5 bases from J, the gap between germline ends came to 23 bases. CDR3 length: 18 amino acids. Germline assignment: CDR1 SEHNR and CDR2 FQNEAQ (reference sequence). In DNA form, the CDR3 reads TGTGCCAGCAGCTTAATCTCCACAATCGTCCTAGCAGTAGATACGCAGTATTTT. It translates to CASSLISTIVLAVDTQYF.

The CDR3 sequence: CASSAYSTDTQYF. The DNA for the CDR3 is TGCGCCAGCAGCGCGTATAGCACAGATACGCAGTATTTT. V gene TRBV5-1 combines with J gene TRBJ2-3; unclear D gene. The CDR3 is made up of 13 amino acids. The germline V gene has CDR1 SGHRS and CDR2 YFSETQ. The V gene lost 4 bases and the J gene lost 0 bases, with 6 bases spanning the gap.

The genes are TRBV9 and TRBJ2-7, with 8 bases aligning to TRBD1. Germline V lookup: CDR1 SGDLS, CDR2 YYNGEE. V trimming: 3 bases; J trimming: 3 bases; junction bases outside the gene matches: 8. The CDR3 sequence is 15 residues long. This chain's CDR3 is CASSAGTGTYYEQYF. CDR3 DNA: TGTGCCAGCAGCGCCGGGACAGGAACTTACTACGAGCAGTACTTC. The whole variable domain, filled in from reference TRBV9 and TRBJ2-7, reads DSGVTQTPKHLITATGQRVTLRCSPRSGDLSVYWYQQSLDQGLQFLIQYYNGEERAKGNILERFSAQQFPDLHSELNLSSLELGDSALYFCASSAGTGTYYEQYFGPGTRLTVT.

In its sample, this clone was seen a few times. The chain carries TRBV7-6 and TRBJ1-1; no definite D call. The CDR3 is 15 residues long. Germline V gene lookup returns CDR1 SGHVS and CDR2 FNYEAQ. V was cut by 1 base and J by 1 base, with 10 bases left in between. CDR3 region: CASSLVTLKNTEAFF. CDR3 DNA: TGTGCCAGCAGCTTAGTAACCTTGAAGAACACTGAAGCTTTCTTT.

The chain joins TRBV19 to TRBJ1-2; D not certain. V lost 5 bases and J lost 2, with 9 bases in between. The germline V gene encodes CDR1 LNHDA and CDR2 SQIVND (reference sequence). The CDR3 runs to 13 residues. The CDR3 loop is CASSQAGNYGYTF. DNA of the CDR3: TGTGCCAGTAGTCAAGCAGGAAACTATGGCTACACCTTC.

A note on this clone: The same CDR3 arises from other DNA sequences in this sample as well. V usage is TRBV29-1 and J usage is TRBJ1-1; D is possibly TRBD1 (6 bases). Germline CDR1 SQVTM, CDR2 ANQGSEA. The germline V and J ends were trimmed by 5 bases and 5 bases, with 9 bases remaining between them. CDR3 length: 11 residues. CDR3 in amino acids: CSVLGGTEAFF. The CDR3 DNA reads TGCAGCGTTTTAGGGGGTACTGAAGCTTTCTTT.

The chain is built from TRBV5-4 and TRBJ2-1; 8 bases line up with TRBD2. Losses at the gene ends were 6 bases for V and 8 bases for J; bases not matched to a gene: 13. Germline assignment: CDR1 SGHNT and CDR2 YYREEE (reference sequence). This CDR3 region has 15 residues. The CDR3 sequence is CASIHQTSGLDEQFF. In nucleotides, the CDR3 is TGTGCCAGCATCCACCAGACGTCGGGACTAGATGAGCAGTTCTTC.

The V and J genes are TRBV2 and TRBJ2-5; no clear D gene. V was trimmed by 3 bases and J by 1 base, leaving 9 bases between them. Germline CDR1 is SNHLY and CDR2 is FYNNEI. This CDR3 comprises 14 residues. Written as DNA, the CDR3 is TGTGCCAGCAGTGAGGGCGACACCCAAGAGACCCAGTACTTC. It specifies CASSEGDTQETQYF.

The gene calls are TRBV28 and TRBJ2-7, with D possibly called TRBD1 or TRBD2 (5 bases each). The CDR3 runs to 16 residues. Between the trimmed V and J ends, which lost 2 bases and 3 bases, there was a span of 17 bases. CDR1 is MDHEN and CDR2 is SYDVKM in the germline V gene. The CDR3 sequence is CASSLMRGGPSYEQYF. The CDR3 region has the DNA TGTGCCAGCAGTTTAATGAGGGGCGGGCCCAGCTACGAGCAGTACTTC.

V usage is TRBV12-5 and J usage is TRBJ2-1; D is perhaps TRBD1 (6 bases). Germline CDR1 and CDR2: LGHNT and FRNRAP. The CDR3 has 13 residues. The germline V and J ends were trimmed by 6 bases and 6 bases, with 12 bases remaining between them. The CDR3 sequence: CASGVGQSNEQFF. CDR3 sequence (DNA): TGTGCTAGTGGGGTCGGACAGAGCAATGAGCAGTTCTTC.

V gene TRBV27 combines with J gene TRBJ2-5; D is perhaps TRBD1 (6 bases). The V gene lost 3 bases and the J gene lost 1 base, with 9 bases spanning the gap. The CDR3 consists of 14 residues. CDR1 MNHEY and CDR2 SMNVEV come from the germline V gene (reference sequence). The CDR3 loop reads CASSFLGAQETQYF. The CDR3 bases are TGTGCCAGCAGTTTCTTGGGGGCCCAAGAGACCCAGTACTTC.

Note on this clone: Other nucleotide sequences in the sample specify the same CDR3. The CDR3 spells CASSLGGLEQYF. The CDR3 region has the DNA TGTGCCAGCAGCTTAGGTGGTCTCGAGCAGTACTTC. The rearrangement uses TRBV5-6 and TRBJ2-7, with D uncertain. With 2 bases removed from V and 6 bases from J, the gap between germline ends came to 9 bases. The CDR3 consists of 12 residues. CDR1 SGHDT and CDR2 YYEEEE come from the germline V gene.

The V gene is TRBV28, the J gene TRBJ2-1; D is undetermined. The V gene lost 7 bases and the J gene lost 3 bases, with 4 bases spanning the gap. The CDR3 length is 11 residues. Germline V gene sequence: CDR1 MDHEN, CDR2 SYDVKM. CDR3 residues: CASTNYNEQFF. The CDR3 nucleotides are TGTGCCAGCACGAACTACAATGAGCAGTTCTTC.

The chain uses TRBV27 and TRBJ2-2, with 8 bases matching TRBD1. The germline gives CDR1 MNHEY, CDR2 SMNVEV (reference sequence). V was clipped by 7 bases and J by 0 bases; unmatched bases: 10. The CDR3 sequence is 17 residues long. The CDR3 DNA sequence: TGTGCCAGCAATTTTCGCCGGACAGGGTCGAACACCGGGGAGCTGTTTTTT. It encodes CASNFRRTGSNTGELFF.

The chain uses TRBV5-1 and TRBJ2-6; D gene ambiguous. The CDR3 is 17 residues long. The V gene's germline CDR1 is SGHRS and CDR2 YFSETQ. The V end was cut by 0 bases, the J end by 0 bases, with 10 bases between. CDR3 region: CASSLASMDSGANVLTF. The CDR3 nucleotides are TGCGCCAGCAGCTTGGCAAGTATGGACTCTGGGGCCAACGTCCTGACTTTC.

This chain connects TRBV6-1 to TRBJ2-7; TRBD1 agrees at 10 bases. Germline-derived CDR1 and CDR2 are MNHNS and SASEGT. The CDR3 loop spans 14 amino acids. V shed 6 bases and J 3 bases; nucleotides not matched to a gene: 5. The CDR3 here is CASSLRDRGYEQYF. CDR3 coding DNA: TGTGCCAGCAGCTTACGGGACAGGGGCTACGAGCAGTACTTC.

The chain joins TRBV9 to TRBJ2-7; no clear D. Germline loops: CDR1 SGDLS, CDR2 YYNGEE. The CDR3 extends over 13 amino acids. V lost 4 bases and J lost 3, with 11 bases in between. The DNA for the CDR3 is TGTGCCAGCAGCAACCCACCCTACTACGAGCAGTACTTC. This sequence encodes CASSNPPYYEQYF. Using reference TRBV9 and TRBJ2-7 for the parts outside the CDR3, the full variable domain is DSGVTQTPKHLITATGQRVTLRCSPRSGDLSVYWYQQSLDQGLQFLIQYYNGEERAKGNILERFSAQQFPDLHSELNLSSLELGDSALYFCASSNPPYYEQYFGPGTRLTVT.

The chain uses TRBV15 and TRBJ2-1; a weak D match, TRBD1 (6 bases). This CDR3 spans 17 amino acids. CDR1 and CDR2 from the germline V gene are LNHNV and YYDKDF (reference sequence). Between the trimmed V and J ends, which lost 1 base and 6 bases, there was a span of 19 bases. The CDR3 sequence is CATSRVNSGQRFNEQFF. DNA of the CDR3: TGTGCCACCAGCAGAGTTAATTCTGGACAGAGATTCAATGAGCAGTTCTTC. Combining the CDR3 with reference TRBV15 and TRBJ2-1 gives the whole variable domain DAMVIQNPRYQVTQFGKPVTLSCSQTLNHNVMYWYQQKSSQAPKLLFHYYDKDFNNEADTPDNFQSRRPNTSFCFLDIRSPGLGDTAMYLCATSRVNSGQRFNEQFFGPGTRLTVL.

V is TRBV6-6 and J is TRBJ2-1, with TRBD2 matching over 7 bases. The CDR3 runs to 13 residues. The V and J ends lost 5 bases and 8 bases, in that order; junction bases with no gene match: 6. From germline, CDR1 is MNHNY and CDR2 SVGAGI (reference sequence). The CDR3 loop reads CASSRTSIHEQFF. The CDR3 DNA reads as TGTGCCAGCAGTCGGACTAGTATCCATGAGCAGTTCTTC.

V gene TRBV27 combines with J gene TRBJ2-2, with 10 nucleotides matching TRBD2. This CDR3 is 20 amino acids long. J lost 4 bases, V lost 2 bases, and 16 bases had no gene match. The germline V gene has CDR1 MNHEY and CDR2 SMNVEV (reference sequence). In nucleotides, the CDR3 is TGTGCCAGCAGTTTAAGTCACGGCAGCCTAGCGGGAGCGCGCACCGGGGAGCTGTTTTTT. Translating gives CASSLSHGSLAGARTGELFF.